Listed below are T cell receptor beta chains from one sample, sequenced in a study of T cells after posttransplantation cyclophosphamide. TCRdb keeps only in-frame clones here, not all; method: immunoSEQ multiplex PCR. Singletons are absent from the sample, which has approximately 7,900 clones. The source material was PBMCs, sampled after an allogeneic stem cell transplant with post-transplant cyclophosphamide. These receptors originate from a male patient between 25 and 39 years old who received an allogeneic stem cell transplant from an unrelated donor, was CMV-positive, and had acute and chronic GVHD. Some T cells may be the graft donor's. Both conserved end residues are part of each CDR3. A D gene is named only where the DNA matches it firmly. The size entry is marked missing in some rows and otherwise reads once, few, many or a size class.

clone_size: many
j_call: TRBJ1-5
v_call: TRBV23-1
d_call: TRBD1
cdr3_nt: TGCGCCAGCAGTCAATCCGGGACAGGGCTGCGCAATCAGCCCCAGCATTTT
cdr3_aa: CASSQSGTGLRNQPQHF

clone_size: many
j_call: TRBJ1-4
v_call: TRBV25-1
d_call: TRBD1
cdr3_nt: TGTGCCAGCAGTGATCAGGGGGCGGGTGAAAAACTGTTTTTT
cdr3_aa: CASSDQGAGEKLFF

clone_size: many
j_call: TRBJ1-3
v_call: TRBV7-3
d_call: TRBD1
cdr3_nt: TGTGCCAGCAGCACTCAAACGGACAGGGAACGAAACACCATATATTTT
cdr3_aa: CASSTQTDRERNTIYF

clone_size: .
j_call: TRBJ1-2
v_call: TRBV7-9
d_call: .
cdr3_nt: TGTGCCAGCAGCTTAGCCCGCAGGGGAGGTAACTATGGCTACACCTTC
cdr3_aa: CASSLARRGGNYGYTF

clone_size: medium-sized
j_call: TRBJ1-3
v_call: TRBV2
d_call: .
cdr3_nt: TGTGCCAGCAGTGAGGCCAGGGTTGTTGGAAACACCATATATTTT
cdr3_aa: CASSEARVVGNTIYF

clone_size: many
j_call: TRBJ2-5
v_call: TRBV7-7
d_call: TRBD2
cdr3_nt: TGTGCTAGCAGCTTAGATGCAGCGGGGGGGCTAGAGACCCAGTACTTC
cdr3_aa: CASSLDAAGGLETQYF

clone_size: many
j_call: TRBJ1-5
v_call: TRBV27
d_call: .
cdr3_nt: TGTGCCAGCAGTTTAGGGCAGCTCAATCAGCCCCAGCATTTT
cdr3_aa: CASSLGQLNQPQHF

clone_size: many
j_call: TRBJ1-1
v_call: TRBV6-5
d_call: TRBD1
cdr3_nt: TGTGCCAGCAGTCGGACAGGGAGGGGGACTGAAGCTTTCTTT
cdr3_aa: CASSRTGRGTEAFF

clone_size: many
j_call: TRBJ1-4
v_call: TRBV7-2
d_call: TRBD1
cdr3_nt: TGTGCCAGCAGCGTTGACAGGGAAGGCGAAAAACTGTTTTTT
cdr3_aa: CASSVDREGEKLFF

clone_size: many
j_call: TRBJ2-7
v_call: TRBV18
d_call: TRBD2
cdr3_nt: TGTGCCAGCTCACCATCGGTAGCGGGGGCCCGTTCCTACGAGCAGTACTTC
cdr3_aa: CASSPSVAGARSYEQYF

clone_size: medium-sized
j_call: TRBJ2-7
v_call: TRBV14
d_call: .
cdr3_nt: TGTGCCAGGAAACAGGGCCGCTCCTACGAGCAGTACTTC
cdr3_aa: CARKQGRSYEQYF

clone_size: many
j_call: TRBJ1-1
v_call: TRBV6-5
d_call: .
cdr3_nt: TGTGCCAGCAGTTACGAGGCGTCGGGGTCCACTGAAGCTTTCTTT
cdr3_aa: CASSYEASGSTEAFF

clone_size: large
j_call: TRBJ2-7
v_call: TRBV29-1
d_call: TRBD2
cdr3_nt: TGCAGCGTTGCGGCTGGCGGGAGATTCTACGAGCAGTACTTC
cdr3_aa: CSVAAGGRFYEQYF

clone_size: many
j_call: TRBJ1-2
v_call: TRBV24-1
d_call: .
cdr3_nt: TGTGCCACCAGTGATTCCCGTTCGGGGGGCGCTGGCTACACCTTC
cdr3_aa: CATSDSRSGGAGYTF

clone_size: many
j_call: TRBJ2-5
v_call: TRBV12-3/TRBV12-4
d_call: .
cdr3_nt: TGTGCCAGCAGTCCCGGACTCCGCGAAAGGCATAGAGGGACCCAGTACTTC
cdr3_aa: CASSPGLRERHRGTQYF

clone_size: many
j_call: TRBJ1-2
v_call: TRBV6-1
d_call: .
cdr3_nt: TGTGCCAGCAGTGAAGGCAGGGGTAACTATGGCTACACCTTC
cdr3_aa: CASSEGRGNYGYTF

clone_size: many
j_call: TRBJ2-2
v_call: TRBV10-3
d_call: .
cdr3_nt: TGTGCCATCAGTGGGACGACAGGAGTGAACACCGGGGAGCTGTTTTTT
cdr3_aa: CAISGTTGVNTGELFF

clone_size: many
j_call: TRBJ1-1
v_call: TRBV7-2
d_call: TRBD1
cdr3_nt: TGTGCCAGCAGCTTTGGGACAGGGGGCGAAGCTTTCTTT
cdr3_aa: CASSFGTGGEAFF

clone_size: many
j_call: TRBJ1-4
v_call: TRBV18
d_call: .
cdr3_nt: TGTGCCAGCTCTCCGACCGGGTTCCAACAAAGGGGACTGTTTTTT
cdr3_aa: CASSPTGFQQRGLFF

clone_size: many
j_call: TRBJ1-1
v_call: TRBV2
d_call: .
cdr3_nt: TGTGCCAGCACCCTCGGCCGACAAGGGCCCAACACTGAAGCTTTCTTT
cdr3_aa: CASTLGRQGPNTEAFF

clone_size: medium-sized
j_call: TRBJ1-4
v_call: TRBV10-3
d_call: .
cdr3_nt: TGTGCCATCAGTGAGAGTGGGGGCAGAACGAATGAAAAACTGTTTTTT
cdr3_aa: CAISESGGRTNEKLFF

clone_size: few
j_call: TRBJ1-6
v_call: TRBV9
d_call: TRBD1
cdr3_nt: TGTGCCAGCAGCACCCGAGGGGACAGTAATTCACCCCTCCACTTT
cdr3_aa: CASSTRGDSNSPLHF

clone_size: many
j_call: TRBJ2-7
v_call: TRBV2
d_call: .
cdr3_nt: TGTGCCAGCCGCGGCACCCTCTACGAGCAGTACTTC
cdr3_aa: CASRGTLYEQYF

clone_size: many
j_call: TRBJ2-7
v_call: TRBV29-1
d_call: .
cdr3_nt: TGCAGCGTTAGGGGGGGGCCCTCCTACGAGCAGTACTTC
cdr3_aa: CSVRGGPSYEQYF

clone_size: many
j_call: TRBJ2-7
v_call: TRBV5-1
d_call: TRBD1
cdr3_nt: TGCGCCAGCAGCGGAGGGACAGGGGGCTTCTACGAGCAGTACTTC
cdr3_aa: CASSGGTGGFYEQYF

clone_size: many
j_call: TRBJ2-7
v_call: TRBV5-1
d_call: TRBD1
cdr3_nt: TGCGCCAGCAGCTTGGGACAGGGGGTAGGTGAGCAGTACTTC
cdr3_aa: CASSLGQGVGEQYF

clone_size: many
j_call: TRBJ2-1
v_call: TRBV12-3/TRBV12-4
d_call: .
cdr3_nt: TGTGCCAGCACGTCAGGGGCGCGATCCTACAATGAGCAGTTCTTC
cdr3_aa: CASTSGARSYNEQFF

clone_size: many
j_call: TRBJ2-1
v_call: TRBV7-2
d_call: TRBD2
cdr3_nt: TGTGCCAGCAGCTTAGCGGGTAGCGGGGGGACGTTCTACAATGAGCAGTTCTTC
cdr3_aa: CASSLAGSGGTFYNEQFF

clone_size: many
j_call: TRBJ2-5
v_call: TRBV5-5
d_call: TRBD1
cdr3_nt: TGTGCCAGCAGCTTGTGGTCGGGACAGCAAGAGACCCAGTACTTC
cdr3_aa: CASSLWSGQQETQYF

clone_size: many
j_call: TRBJ1-2
v_call: TRBV6-6
d_call: .
cdr3_nt: TGTGCCAGCAGTGAGCTGGGGGCCTGGGGCTACACCTTC
cdr3_aa: CASSELGAWGYTF

clone_size: many
j_call: TRBJ2-3
v_call: TRBV9
d_call: TRBD2
cdr3_nt: TGTGCCAGCAGCGTAGCGACTAGCGTGGGCACAGATACGCAGTATTTT
cdr3_aa: CASSVATSVGTDTQYF

clone_size: many
j_call: TRBJ2-4
v_call: TRBV7-3
d_call: TRBD2
cdr3_nt: TGTGCCAGCAGCTTAAGGACTAGCGGGAGCCACGGGGACATTCAGTACTTC
cdr3_aa: CASSLRTSGSHGDIQYF